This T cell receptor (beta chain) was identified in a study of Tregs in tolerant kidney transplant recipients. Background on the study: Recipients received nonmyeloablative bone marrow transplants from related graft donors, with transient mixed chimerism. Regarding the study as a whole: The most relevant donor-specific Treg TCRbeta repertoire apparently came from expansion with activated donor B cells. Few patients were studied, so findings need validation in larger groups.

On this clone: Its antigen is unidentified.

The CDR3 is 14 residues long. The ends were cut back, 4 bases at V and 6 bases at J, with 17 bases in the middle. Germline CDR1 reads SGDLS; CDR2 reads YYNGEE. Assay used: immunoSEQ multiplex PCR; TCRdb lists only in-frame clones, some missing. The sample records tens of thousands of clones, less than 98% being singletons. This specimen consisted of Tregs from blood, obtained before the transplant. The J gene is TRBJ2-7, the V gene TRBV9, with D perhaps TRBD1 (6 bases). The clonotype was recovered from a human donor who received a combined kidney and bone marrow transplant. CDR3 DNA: TGTGCCAGCAGCCCCCTAGCTTGGGGGCCCGAGCAGTACTTC. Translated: CASSPLAWGPEQYF. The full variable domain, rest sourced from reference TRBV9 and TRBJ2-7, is DSGVTQTPKHLITATGQRVTLRCSPRSGDLSVYWYQQSLDQGLQFLIQYYNGEERAKGNILERFSAQQFPDLHSELNLSSLELGDSALYFCASSPLAWGPEQYFGPGTRLTVT.